These 5 T cell receptor beta chains were all obtained from the same sample, sequenced in a study of T-cell reconstitution after alpha-beta-depleted transplantation in children. The TCRbeta library was prepared with unique molecular identifiers. TCRdb re-derived calls from the PCR reads in MiXCR, one entry per CDR3 protein. There are a few hundred thousand distinct CDR3 sequences in the sample; approximately 9.7% occur only once, and 5% to 5.5% lies in the top ten. The specimen comprised PBMCs from the stem cell graft donor, sampled from the stem cell graft. The receptors stem from a human donor who donated a stem cell graft to a child with SCID.

The rearrangement uses TRBV7-8 and TRBJ1-1; D remains unclear. The V and J ends lost 5 bases and 1 base respectively, with 11 bases between them. The CDR3 runs 14 residues. Germline V gives CDR1 SGHVS, CDR2 FQNEAQ. The CDR3 DNA is TGTGCCAGCAGCACAAGGGTTGGGAACACTGAAGCTTTCTTT. This gives the protein CASSTRVGNTEAFF.

This clonotype was detected many times. The V call is TRBV7-8, the J call TRBJ1-1; perhaps TRBD1 as D (5 bases). Germline CDR1 SGHVS, CDR2 FQNEAQ. This CDR3 is built from 19 residues. V was trimmed by 1 base and J by 4 bases, leaving 25 bases between them. The CDR3 loop reads CASSLDGLDISGNGTEAFF. In DNA form, the CDR3 reads TGTGCCAGCAGCTTAGACGGTCTGGACATCTCTGGGAATGGCACTGAAGCTTTCTTT.

This clonotype was recorded many times. V and J are TRBV4-1 and TRBJ1-1, with TRBD1 matching 10 bases. The CDR3 extends over 13 amino acids. V was pared by 4 bases and J by 5 bases, with 1 base of the junction left unmatched. Germline CDR1 and CDR2: MGHRA and YSYEKL. The CDR3 loop is CASSPGQGTEAFF. The CDR3 DNA reads as TGCGCCAGCAGCCCGGGACAGGGGACTGAAGCTTTCTTT.

This clonotype was found many times. The V gene is TRBV10-3, the J gene TRBJ1-1, with TRBD1 matching 9 bases. Unmatched junction bases numbered 23, after V lost 6 bases and J lost 0 bases. The CDR3 is 21 amino acids. In germline, CDR1 is ENHRY, CDR2 SYGVKD. CDR3 DNA: TGTGCCATCAGCGACAAACCATCGGGACAGGGTGTTTGGGGCTTGAACACTGAAGCTTTCTTT. Amino acids: CAISDKPSGQGVWGLNTEAFF.

The sample holds many counts of this clonotype. J is TRBJ2-4 and V is TRBV20-1; TRBD2 might be the D (5 bases). V gave up 4 bases and J gave up 5 bases, with 12 bases separating them. Germline V gene sequence: CDR1 DFQATT, CDR2 SNEGSKA (reference sequence). This CDR3 has 13 residues. In DNA form, the CDR3 reads TGCAGTGCTAACCGGGATGCCCAAAACATTCAGTACTTC. The encoded protein is CSANRDAQNIQYF.